This is a list of T cell receptor beta chains from one sample in a study of human T cells and chemical hapten exposure. MiXCR, run by TCRdb on the RACE reads, gives a single entry per CDR3 protein. The table shows 35,000 to 50,000 distinct CDR3 sequences, with 4.3% occurring only once. Sequenced sample: whole blood. These receptors originate from a female donor in good health. Some clones in this sample may be carry-over from other donors' samples. CDR3s include the opening cysteine and the closing phenylalanine or tryptophan. D genes are given only for firm matches. Where a row states a size, it is once, few, many or the class of an expanded clone; other rows omit it.

D,J,V,length,size,CDR3,DNA
-,TRBJ1-5,TRBV6-2/TRBV6-3,12,many,CASSYSAGPQHF,TGTGCCAGCAGTTATTCGGCCGGGCCCCAGCATTTT
TRBD2,TRBJ2-3,TRBV29-1,16,many,CSVEGAGGAFTDTQYF,TGCAGCGTTGAAGGAGCGGGGGGCGCGTTCACAGATACGCAGTATTTT
-,TRBJ1-1,TRBV27,14,many,CASSLNPRTAEAFF,TGTGCCAGCAGTTTAAATCCCAGGACAGCTGAAGCTTTCTTT
TRBD2,TRBJ2-1,TRBV6-2/TRBV6-3,15,many,CASSRGGAFYNEQFF,TGTGCCAGCAGCCGCGGGGGGGCCTTCTACAATGAGCAGTTCTTC
TRBD1,TRBJ1-2,TRBV12-5,16,-,CASGQSAGTGNYGDTF,TGTGCTAGTGGCCAGAGCGCCGGGACAGGAAACTATGGCGACACCTTC
-,TRBJ1-3,TRBV15,14,-,CATEAGPTGNTIYF,TGTGCCACTGAAGCAGGGCCCACTGGAAACACCATATATTTT
-,TRBJ1-5,TRBV11-2,13,many,CASSLGEDQPQHF,TGTGCCAGCAGCTTAGGAGAAGATCAGCCCCAGCATTTT
-,TRBJ1-5,TRBV27,14,many,CASLSGGYHQPQHF,TGTGCCAGCCTTTCCGGGGGGTATCATCAGCCCCAGCATTTT
-,TRBJ2-7,TRBV20-1,18,many,CSATRPTSRARISYEQYF,TGCAGTGCTACCCGGCCGACCAGCAGGGCTCGAATCTCCTACGAGCAGTACTTC
-,TRBJ2-5,TRBV6-4,18,-,CASNFPFSGTSYQETQYF,TGTGCCAGCAACTTTCCCTTTTCCGGGACCTCGTACCAAGAGACCCAGTACTTC
-,TRBJ1-6,TRBV4-3,15,many,CASSQDPSGNSPLHF,TGCGCCAGCAGCCAAGATCCCTCAGGGAATTCACCCCTCCACTTT
-,TRBJ2-1,TRBV28,12,-,CATVDSYNEQFF,TGTGCCACCGTAGACAGCTACAATGAGCAGTTCTTC
TRBD1,TRBJ1-5,TRBV6-1,15,many,CASSETTGLGQPQHF,TGTGCCAGCAGTGAAACGACAGGGTTGGGCCAGCCCCAGCATTTT
-,TRBJ2-2,TRBV6-1,16,-,CASSVGLLYPTGELFF,TGTGCCAGCAGTGTCGGCCTACTGTATCCCACCGGGGAGCTGTTTTTT
-,TRBJ2-2,TRBV27,14,many,CASSLIGAAGELFF,TGTGCCAGCAGTTTAATAGGGGCGGCCGGGGAGCTGTTTTTT
-,TRBJ2-5,TRBV5-1,15,many,CASSLANSLEETQYF,TGCGCCAGCAGCTTGGCCAATTCGTTGGAAGAGACCCAGTACTTC
TRBD2,TRBJ2-1,TRBV14,14,many,CASSQDPWSGGGFF,TGTGCCAGCAGCCAAGACCCATGGAGCGGGGGGGGGTTCTTC
-,TRBJ1-2,TRBV5-1,14,many,CASSFETPNYGYTF,TGCGCCAGCAGCTTCGAGACACCGAACTATGGCTACACCTTC
TRBD1,TRBJ1-5,TRBV14,16,many,CASRQHLGQSNQPQHF,TGTGCCAGCAGACAGCACCTGGGACAGAGCAATCAGCCCCAGCATTTT
-,TRBJ2-1,TRBV12-3/TRBV12-4,13,many,CASSPMRAGEPFF,TGTGCCAGCAGCCCAATGAGGGCAGGGGAGCCGTTCTTC
-,TRBJ2-7,TRBV29-1,16,medium-sized,CSVARGSSYEPYEQYF,TGCAGCGTTGCCAGAGGGTCCTCGTATGAACCCTACGAGCAGTACTTC
-,TRBJ1-3,TRBV19,13,few,CARREWSGNTIYF,TGTGCCAGACGAGAGTGGTCTGGAAACACCATATATTTT
TRBD2,TRBJ2-1,TRBV4-1,14,many,CASSPGTSLLEQFF,TGCGCCAGCAGCCCCGGGACTAGCTTATTAGAGCAGTTCTTC
-,TRBJ2-7,TRBV7-2,15,many,CASSLRGTDSYEQYF,TGTGCCAGCAGCTTAAGGGGGACGGACTCCTACGAGCAGTACTTC
TRBD1,TRBJ2-1,TRBV11-1,16,-,CASSRGTGTGQNEQFF,TGTGCCAGCAGCAGGGGAACCGGGACAGGGCAAAATGAGCAGTTCTTC
TRBD2,TRBJ2-3,TRBV11-2,16,many,CASSLGASGATDTQYF,TGTGCCAGCAGCTTAGGGGCTAGCGGGGCCACAGATACGCAGTATTTT